This T cell receptor (beta chain) was sequenced during a study of T-cell reconstitution after alpha-beta-depleted transplantation in children. CDR3 size: 14 residues. Trimming took off 11 bases at V and 0 bases at J, with 16 bases between the two ends. The germline V gene encodes CDR1 MRHNA and CDR2 SNTAGT. Preparation of the TCRbeta library involved a method that used unique molecular identifiers. TCRdb redid the calling of the PCR reads with MiXCR, one entry per CDR3 protein. The sample lists 300,000 to 400,000 distinct CDR3 sequences; about 14% were seen once. This material consisted of PBMCs, taken from the stem cell graft. V and J are TRBV6-4 and TRBJ1-1; D gene unclear. This sequence originates from a human donor who donated a stem cell graft to a child with Fanconi anemia. CDR3 protein: CADLGADVNTEAFF. In DNA form, the CDR3 reads TGTGCCGATTTAGGAGCCGATGTGAACACTGAAGCTTTCTTT.